These 20 T cell receptor beta chains originate from one sample sequenced in a study of yellow fever vaccine responses in identical twins. From the RT-PCR reads, TCRdb called clonotypes with MiXCR, one entry per CDR3 protein. Found here are about 34,000 distinct CDR3 sequences, approximately 54% of them singletons; the top ten hold roughly 4.7%. The specimen comprised T cells from blood (PBMCs), unsorted or a sorted subset (not recorded which), sampled before or after yellow fever vaccination (not recorded which). Receptor source: a woman aged 18-35 years who received the yellow fever vaccine.

This chain joins TRBV5-1 and TRBJ2-7, with 14 nucleotides matching TRBD2. The V gene's germline CDR1 is SGHRS and CDR2 YFSETQ. The CDR3 contains 16 residues. J was trimmed by 1 base and V by 4 bases; bases with no gene match: 4. The CDR3 reads CASSRGLAGGSYEQYF. The CDR3 bases are TGCGCCAGCAGCCGCGGACTAGCGGGAGGTTCCTACGAGCAGTACTTC.

This rearrangement joins TRBV7-8 to TRBJ2-5, with 15 positions matching TRBD2. V shed 1 base and J 3 bases; nucleotides not matched to a gene: 6. CDR3 length: 18 residues. CDR1 is SGHVS and CDR2 is FQNEAQ in the germline V gene. The CDR3 region is CASSLGTSGGASKETQYF. CDR3 DNA: TGTGCCAGCAGCTTAGGGACTAGCGGGGGGGCGTCAAAAGAGACCCAGTACTTC.

The rearrangement uses TRBV7-9 and TRBJ1-2; D not resolved. CDR1 SEHNR and CDR2 FQNEAQ come from the germline V gene (reference sequence). This CDR3 contains 13 residues. V gave up 5 bases and J gave up 0 bases, with 7 bases separating them. The CDR3 region is CASSGGANYGYTF. CDR3 bases: TGTGCCAGCAGCGGAGGAGCTAACTATGGCTACACCTTC.

The V call is TRBV14, the J call TRBJ2-3; D not resolved. Trimming removed 8 bases from V and 3 bases from J, with 3 bases in between. The germline gives CDR1 SGHDN, CDR2 FVKESK. The length of the CDR3 is 10 residues. CDR3 protein: CASGTDTQYF. CDR3 in DNA: TGTGCCAGCGGGACAGATACGCAGTATTTT.

This rearrangement joins TRBV4-1 to TRBJ1-1; D is perhaps TRBD1 (6 bases). CDR3 length: 13 amino acids. The V end lost 1 base, the J end lost 5 bases, and 8 bases lay between the germline ends. Germline V CDR1 and CDR2: MGHRA, YSYEKL. The CDR3 protein is CASSQGGQTEAFF. In nucleotides, the CDR3 is TGCGCCAGCAGCCAAGGGGGGCAGACTGAAGCTTTCTTT.

This clonotype was recorded a few times. The rearrangement uses TRBV13 and TRBJ2-5; 9 nucleotides line up with TRBD1. The trim removed 5 bases at V and 5 bases at J, leaving 6 bases unmatched. Germline V gene sequence: CDR1 PRHDT, CDR2 FYEKMQ (reference sequence). The CDR3 has 14 amino acids. This chain's CDR3 is CASSKRQGVETQYF. The CDR3 region has the DNA TGTGCCAGCAGCAAAAGACAGGGGGTTGAGACCCAGTACTTC.

This chain uses TRBV5-6 with TRBJ1-2; weak D call: TRBD1 (6 bases). V shed 0 bases and J shed 5 bases, with 17 bases lying between them. The CDR3 spans 16 residues. CDR1 and CDR2 (germline): SGHDT, YYEEEE. CDR3 sequence (DNA): TGTGCCAGCAGCTTGGCGAGGCAGGGGCTCGGGTATGGCTACACCTTC. The encoded protein is CASSLARQGLGYGYTF.

J is TRBJ1-1 and V is TRBV19; maybe TRBD1 (6 bases). CDR1 LNHDA and CDR2 SQIVND come from the germline V gene (reference sequence). The CDR3 is 18 amino acids. The germline V and J ends were trimmed by 8 bases and 0 bases, with 25 bases remaining between them. The chain's CDR3 is CASSHGGGPRGMNTEAFF. CDR3 nucleotide sequence: TGTGCCAGTTCTCATGGGGGGGGCCCCCGGGGAATGAACACTGAAGCTTTCTTT.

The rearrangement links TRBV6-1 to TRBJ2-7, with D possibly called TRBD1 or TRBD2 (5 bases each). This CDR3 is 11 amino acids long. Germline V CDR1 and CDR2: MNHNS, SASEGT. With 5 bases removed from V and 9 bases from J, the gap between germline ends came to 11 bases. The CDR3 DNA sequence: TGTGCCAGCAGTCCTGGGACCGGGCAGTACTTC. Its protein product is CASSPGTGQYF.

The V call is TRBV6-2 or TRBV6-3, the J call TRBJ2-1; 7 positions agree with TRBD1. This CDR3 has 15 amino acids. CDR1 and CDR2 from the germline V gene are MNHEY and SVGEGT. J lost 4 bases, V lost 6 bases, and 9 bases had no gene match. For the CDR3, the DNA is TGTGCCAGCAGCTCCGGGACAGAGATTTACAATGAGCAGTTCTTC. Translation: CASSSGTEIYNEQFF.

The rearrangement links TRBV11-1 to TRBJ2-7; possible D gene TRBD2, 6 bases. The CDR3 loop spans 14 amino acids. The V end lost 3 bases, the J end lost 2 bases, and 11 bases lay between the germline ends. Germline V gene sequence: CDR1 SGHAT, CDR2 FQDESV (reference sequence). The CDR3 DNA sequence: TGTGCCAGCAGCTTTTCTAGCGAGACCTACGAGCAGTACTTC. This codes for CASSFSSETYEQYF.

This chain joins TRBV20-1 and TRBJ2-7; D might be TRBD2 (9 bases). Trimming removed 6 bases from V and 6 bases from J, with 18 bases in between. The CDR3 is 13 amino acids. Germline loops: CDR1 DFQATT, CDR2 SNEGSKA (reference sequence). The CDR3 reads CSARGLREGEQYF. CDR3 in DNA: TGCAGTGCCAGGGGGCTGCGGGAGGGCGAGCAGTACTTC.

J is TRBJ2-5 and V is TRBV11-3; TRBD1 matches 10 bases. Unmatched junction bases numbered 3, after V lost 8 bases and J lost 3 bases. This CDR3 is 13 amino acids long. Germline CDR1 SGHNT, CDR2 YENEEA. The CDR3 bases are TGTGCCAGCGGGACAGGGGCCAAAGAGACCCAGTACTTC. Residues: CASGTGAKETQYF.

V is TRBV28 and J is TRBJ2-7, with no clear D. The V end was cut by 5 bases, the J end by 0 bases, with 11 bases between. Germline CDR1 MDHEN, CDR2 SYDVKM. The CDR3 runs to 14 residues. This chain's CDR3 is CASSPQKSSYEQYF. The CDR3 DNA reads TGTGCCAGCAGTCCGCAAAAGAGCTCCTACGAGCAGTACTTC. The full variable domain, rest sourced from reference TRBV28 and TRBJ2-7, is DVKVTQSSRYLVKRTGEKVFLECVQDMDHENMFWYRQDPGLGLRLIYFSYDVKMKEKGDIPEGYSVSREKKERFSLILESASTNQTSMYLCASSPQKSSYEQYFGPGTRLTVT.

This chain uses TRBV2 with TRBJ2-5; maybe TRBD1 (6 bases). Per germline, CDR1 SNHLY and CDR2 FYNNEI. Trimming pared 4 bases from V and 2 bases from J, leaving 11 bases between. The CDR3 contains 14 residues. The DNA for the CDR3 is TGTGCCAGCAGTGTTGGACAGCCACAAGAGACCCAGTACTTC. Translating gives CASSVGQPQETQYF. The entire variable domain, with the rest obtained from reference TRBV2 and TRBJ2-5, is as follows: EPEVTQTPSHQVTQMGQEVILRCVPISNHLYFYWYRQILGQKVEFLVSFYNNEISEKSEIFDDQFSVERPDGSNFTLKIRSTKLEDSAMYFCASSVGQPQETQYFGPGTRLLVL.

J is TRBJ2-1 and V is TRBV7-6; no firm D call. The CDR3 length is 14 residues. Trimming left V 2 bases short and J 6 bases short, with 11 bases between. Germline assignment: CDR1 SGHVS and CDR2 FNYEAQ. CDR3 sequence reads: CASSLSGRLNEQFF. The DNA for the CDR3 is TGTGCCAGCAGCTTATCGGGTCGCCTCAATGAGCAGTTCTTC.

This clonotype was seen a few times. The genes are TRBV5-1 and TRBJ2-2; weak D call: TRBD2 (6 bases). The CDR3 extends over 15 amino acids. Trimming shortened V by 10 bases and J by 5 bases, and 21 bases separated the two germline ends. Germline-derived CDR1 and CDR2 are SGHRS and YFSETQ. The CDR3 here is CASMEGTSMTGELFF. CDR3 nucleotide sequence: TGCGCCTCCATGGAGGGCACTAGCATGACCGGGGAGCTGTTTTTT.

The gene calls are TRBV5-4 and TRBJ2-3, with D perhaps TRBD2 (5 bases). Germline lookup yields CDR1 SGHNT and CDR2 YYREEE (reference sequence). The CDR3 runs to 13 residues. The germline V and J ends were trimmed by 2 bases and 4 bases, with 8 bases remaining between them. The CDR3, as DNA: TGTGCCAGCAGCTTTCGGACTTCAGATACGCAGTATTTT. Protein sequence: CASSFRTSDTQYF.

The V gene is TRBV20-1, the J gene TRBJ2-1; D is undetermined. The V gene lost 3 bases and the J gene lost 4 bases, with 16 bases spanning the gap. Germline V gene lookup returns CDR1 DFQATT and CDR2 SNEGSKA (reference sequence). This CDR3 is built from 15 residues. CDR3: CSASLSGPRYNEQFF. The DNA of the CDR3 is TGCAGTGCTAGTCTTTCGGGCCCCCGTTACAATGAGCAGTTCTTC.

The chain is built from TRBV9 and TRBJ1-1; D gene uncertain. This CDR3 spans 13 amino acids. Trimming stripped 4 bases from V and 2 bases from J, with 9 bases between. Per germline, CDR1 SGDLS and CDR2 YYNGEE. CDR3 sequence reads: CASSFSSNTEAFF. The DNA of the CDR3 is TGTGCCAGCAGCTTTTCTAGCAACACTGAAGCTTTCTTT.